A single sample is the source of the 13 T cell receptor beta chains below, sequenced in a study of T cell responses to AZD1222 COVID-19 vaccine. Repertoires were generated with immunoSEQ multiplex PCR, while TCRdb's copy carries only in-frame clones and drops some. The table lists 100,000 to 150,000 clones, roughly 91% of them singletons. Sequenced here: peripheral blood, sampled on day 0 of MenACWY control vaccination. The receptors come from an adult in good health.

Here the CDR3 DNA reads TGTGCCAGCAGTTATGATAGGGGGAACTATGGCTACACCTTC. Translating it yields CASSYDRGNYGYTF. V and J are TRBV6-5 and TRBJ1-2, with D maybe TRBD1 (6 bases). The CDR3 sequence is 14 residues long. V lost 3 bases, J lost 2 bases, and 10 bases lay in between. The germline V gene encodes CDR1 MNHEY and CDR2 SVGAGI.

The chain combines TRBV20-1 with TRBJ2-1; unclear D gene. CDR1 DFQATT and CDR2 SNEGSKA come from the germline V gene (reference sequence). Trimming took 8 bases from V and 9 from J, leaving 14 bases between them. The CDR3 extends over 11 amino acids. CDR3 protein: CSFGPSPEQFF. CDR3 nucleotide sequence: TGCAGTTTCGGGCCCTCCCCTGAGCAGTTCTTC.

V usage is TRBV11-2 and J usage is TRBJ1-3; maybe TRBD1 (5 bases). The germline V and J ends were trimmed by 2 bases and 2 bases, with 13 bases remaining between them. Germline CDR1 reads SGHAT; CDR2 reads FQNNGV. The CDR3 is 16 residues long. Here the CDR3 DNA reads TGTGCCAGCAGCTTACAGGTCAGGGACCCTGGAAACACCATATATTTT. This sequence encodes CASSLQVRDPGNTIYF.

The chain links TRBV25-1 to TRBJ2-7, with 12 positions matching TRBD2. This CDR3 comprises 15 residues. Losses at the gene ends were 6 bases for V and 7 bases for J; bases not matched to a gene: 10. CDR1 MGHDK and CDR2 SYGVNS come from the germline V gene. CDR3 protein: CASRKPGLAGGEQYF. Here the CDR3 DNA reads TGTGCCAGCAGGAAACCGGGACTAGCGGGTGGGGAGCAGTACTTC.

CDR3 DNA: TGTGCCAGCAGCCCAATAGCGGGAGGGCCCTACAATGAGCAGTTCTTC. This encodes CASSPIAGGPYNEQFF. V usage is TRBV7-6 and J usage is TRBJ2-1; 11 bases align to TRBD2. V was pared by 5 bases and J by 2 bases, with 5 bases of the junction left unmatched. The CDR3 consists of 16 residues. The germline V gene encodes CDR1 SGHVS and CDR2 FNYEAQ.

There are a few counts of this clone. This chain connects TRBV11-3 to TRBJ2-7; perhaps TRBD2 as D (6 bases). Per the germline V gene, CDR1 is SGHNT and CDR2 is YENEEA. This CDR3 region has 18 residues. V gave up 5 bases and J gave up 2 bases, with 25 bases separating them. The DNA of the CDR3 is TGTGCCAGCAGCACAAGCAGGTGGGGGGAGAATGCGACCTACGAGCAGTACTTC. Its protein is CASSTSRWGENATYEQYF.

CDR3 nucleotides: TGCGCCAGCAGCTTGACTAGCTTCTTAGAGCAGTACTTC. This sequence encodes CASSLTSFLEQYF. V is TRBV5-1 and J is TRBJ2-7, with D possibly TRBD2 on 6 matching bases. V was shortened by 1 base and J by 7 bases, with 12 bases between the two germline ends. The CDR3 is made up of 13 amino acids. The V gene's germline CDR1 is SGHRS and CDR2 YFSETQ.

This sequence joins TRBV3-1 (or the pseudogene TRBV3-2) and TRBJ1-1; 12 bases map to TRBD1. Trimming took 5 bases from V and 2 from J; bases not matched to a gene: 3. Germline CDR1 and CDR2: LGHDT and YNNKEL (reference sequence). The CDR3 runs 15 residues. The CDR3 region has the DNA TGTGCCAGCAGCACCGGGACAGGGGGCAACACTGAAGCTTTCTTT. This translates into CASSTGTGGNTEAFF.

This clone was detected only once. This chain joins TRBV11-3 and TRBJ2-1, with 9 bases aligning to TRBD1. The CDR3 totals 15 residues. Germline loops: CDR1 SGHNT, CDR2 YENEEA. V trimming: 4 bases; J trimming: 3 bases; junction bases outside the gene matches: 4. The CDR3 DNA reads TGTGCCAGCAGCTCCCGGGACAGGGTCTACAATGAGCAGTTCTTC. Its protein product is CASSSRDRVYNEQFF.

This sequence joins TRBV7-9 and TRBJ1-1, with D unresolved. Germline lookup yields CDR1 SEHNR and CDR2 FQNEAQ (reference sequence). V lost 2 bases to trimming and J lost 6 bases, with 7 bases between them. This CDR3 region has 12 residues. The CDR3 DNA reads TGTGCCAGCAGCTTAAAGAATTCTGAAGCTTTCTTT. This gives the protein CASSLKNSEAFF.

Note on this clone: The junction shows a germline mismatch at one end, possibly a read error. J is TRBJ2-3 and V is TRBV6-5; D tentatively reads TRBD1 or TRBD2 (5 bases each). Germline V CDR1 and CDR2: MNHEY, SVGAGI. The CDR3 consists of 14 residues. This chain's CDR3 is CASSLRIATDAQYF. In nucleotides, the CDR3 is TGTGCCAGCAGTCTCCGGATAGCGACAGATGCGCAGTATTTT.

DNA for the CDR3: TGTGCCAGCAGCCAAGATAGGGCAGCGGCTTCCTACGAGCAGTACTTC. Protein: CASSQDRAAASYEQYF. The chain has TRBV3-1 (or the pseudogene TRBV3-2) and TRBJ2-7; a weak D match, TRBD2 (5 bases). The CDR3 sequence is 16 residues long. Trimming took 0 bases from V and 1 from J, leaving 13 bases between them. Germline values: CDR1 LGHDT, CDR2 YNNKEL (reference sequence).

The gene calls are TRBV5-4 and TRBJ2-2, with D perhaps TRBD1 or TRBD2 (6 bases each). Trimming left V 5 bases short and J 3 bases short, with 8 bases between. The CDR3 covers 13 residues. The germline gives CDR1 SGHNT, CDR2 YYREEE (reference sequence). Written as DNA, the CDR3 is TGTGCCAGCAGGGAGGGGGACACCGGGGAGCTGTTTTTT. This codes for CASREGDTGELFF.